This entry is about one T cell receptor (beta chain). Its antigen remains unidentified. There were no recent acute infections or vaccinations among the donors, who were healthy HIV-negative adults. CD4+ cells yielded CD45RA+ naive and CD45RA-negative memory subsets. The CDR3 runs to 14 residues. Germline V CDR1 and CDR2: KGHSH, LQKENI. Between the trimmed V and J ends, which lost 4 bases and 5 bases, there was a span of 15 bases. The data belong to a study of shared clonotypes between healthy human individuals. The repertoire was sequenced with immunoSEQ multiplex PCR; TCRdb's copy has only in-frame clones and lacks some. The sample carries roughly 1.5 million clones, around 98% recorded once. Overall study findings and caveats: The diversity represented, both genetic and in exposure history, was limited by few donors.

The material sequenced was naive CD4+ T cells sorted from blood. Subset indicated: CD45RA+ positively selected. The TCR comes from a man aged 30 to 45 in good health. The chain joins TRBV18 to TRBJ2-7; D is ambiguous. The CDR3 region is CASSRETPPHEQYF. The CDR3 DNA follows: TGTGCCAGCTCACGCGAAACTCCTCCCCACGAGCAGTACTTC.